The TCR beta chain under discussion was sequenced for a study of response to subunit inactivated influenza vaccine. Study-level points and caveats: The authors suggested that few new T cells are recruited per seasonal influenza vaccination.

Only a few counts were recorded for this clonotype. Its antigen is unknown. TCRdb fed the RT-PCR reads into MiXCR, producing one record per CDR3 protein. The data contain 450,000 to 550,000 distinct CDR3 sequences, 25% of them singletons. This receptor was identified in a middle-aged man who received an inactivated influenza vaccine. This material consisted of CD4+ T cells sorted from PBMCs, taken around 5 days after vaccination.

The DNA of the CDR3 is TGTGCCGCTTGGACAGGGCGCTACGAGCAGTACTTC. Its translation is CAAWTGRYEQYF. The gene calls are TRBV6-2 or TRBV6-3 and TRBJ2-7; TRBD1 aligns across 8 bases. Germline CDR1 MNHEY, CDR2 SVGEGT. This CDR3 contains 12 residues. Germline trimming cut 11 bases from V and 3 bases from J; bases unmatched to any gene: 6.